These 22 T cell receptor beta chains were all obtained from the same sample, sequenced in a study of T cell repertoires in cytomegalovirus infection. Each CDR3 protein is one row after TCRdb ran MiXCR on the reads. The sample records 100,000 to 150,000 distinct CDR3 sequences, approximately 8.8% being singletons. Material: PBMCs. The receptors come from a human donor in good health (CMV status not recorded). Some clones in this sample may be carry-over from other donors' samples.

This clonotype has just a few counts. The chain is built from TRBV13 and TRBJ2-2; 8 nucleotides match TRBD1. In germline, CDR1 is PRHDT, CDR2 FYEKMQ (reference sequence). V shed 5 bases, J shed 6 bases, and the junction held 8 bases outside the gene matches. The CDR3 covers 15 residues. For the CDR3, the DNA is TGTGCCAGCAGCACTGGACAGGGCGTGCCCGGGGAGCTGTTTTTT. It encodes CASSTGQGVPGELFF.

This clonotype was found a few times. This chain links TRBV4-1 with TRBJ1-1; 8 bases map to TRBD1. Germline trimming cut 4 bases from V and 5 bases from J; bases unmatched to any gene: 9. Per the germline V gene, CDR1 is MGHRA and CDR2 is YSYEKL. The CDR3 loop spans 15 amino acids. The CDR3 DNA is TGCGCCAGCAGCCGGATTCACAGGGGGTTGACTGAAGCTTTCTTT. Amino acids: CASSRIHRGLTEAFF.

As to this clonotype: A read error may explain this, as a much larger clone is one base away. The rearrangement joins TRBV6-6 to TRBJ2-5; D gene unclear. With 6 bases removed from V and 3 bases from J, the gap between germline ends came to 8 bases. This CDR3 comprises 12 residues. Germline-derived CDR1 and CDR2 are MNHNY and SVGAGI (reference sequence). The CDR3 region is CASRYGEETQYF. In nucleotides, the CDR3 is TGTGCCAGCAGATATGGGGAAGAGACCCAGTACTTC.

This clonotype has at least ten counts. This chain links TRBV2 with TRBJ2-1; D might be TRBD1 or TRBD2, each matching 6 bases. The CDR3 totals 13 residues. V was clipped by 8 bases and J by 10 bases, with 18 bases between them. Germline CDR1 SNHLY, CDR2 FYNNEI. The CDR3 nucleotides read TGTGCCAGCCCCAGAGTGGGGGGCCGGGAGCAGTTCTTC. Its translation: CASPRVGGREQFF.

In its sample, this clonotype was seen many times. The chain couples TRBV5-1 to TRBJ1-1; TRBD1 matches at 10 bases. Unmatched junction bases numbered 7, after V lost 4 bases and J lost 4 bases. This CDR3 has 15 residues. Germline V gene lookup returns CDR1 SGHRS and CDR2 YFSETQ. This CDR3 reads CASSSDRGLGTEAFF. In DNA, the CDR3 is TGCGCCAGCAGCAGTGACAGGGGGCTGGGCACTGAAGCTTTCTTT.

The chain recombines TRBV20-1 with TRBJ1-5; TRBD1 might be the D (5 bases). The CDR3 is made up of 13 amino acids. The germline V and J ends were trimmed by 5 bases and 1 base, with 9 bases remaining between them. CDR1 is DFQATT, CDR2 SNEGSKA, per germline (reference sequence). CDR3 sequence (DNA): TGCAGTGCTGGGACGGGAAGCAATCAGCCCCAGCATTTT. Translation gives CSAGTGSNQPQHF.

This clonotype has at least ten counts. CDR3 nucleotide sequence: TGTGCCATCTCGGAACTTCGGGGGAACACTGAAGCTTTCTTT. The encoded protein is CAISELRGNTEAFF. V and J are TRBV10-3 and TRBJ1-1; no clear D gene. This CDR3 comprises 14 residues. Trimming shortened V by 8 bases and J by 1 base, and 14 bases separated the two germline ends. Germline V lookup: CDR1 ENHRY, CDR2 SYGVKD.

This clonotype was seen a few times. The CDR3 spells CASSLVGRVTGANVLTF. For the CDR3, the DNA is TGTGCCAGCAGCTTGGTAGGCAGGGTGACTGGGGCCAACGTCCTGACTTTC. This chain connects TRBV5-4 to TRBJ2-6, with D perhaps TRBD1 (5 bases). Germline lookup yields CDR1 SGHNT and CDR2 YYREEE (reference sequence). CDR3 length: 17 residues. The germline V and J ends were trimmed by 0 bases and 2 bases, with 12 bases remaining between them.

This clonotype was counted many times. This sequence joins TRBV28 and TRBJ1-2; possible D gene TRBD1, 6 bases. The CDR3 extends over 15 amino acids. Germline CDR1 MDHEN, CDR2 SYDVKM. Between the trimmed V and J ends, which lost 5 bases and 1 base, there was a span of 14 bases. CDR3 in amino acids: CASSLQGFLNYGYTF. Here the CDR3 DNA reads TGTGCCAGCAGTCTCCAGGGGTTCCTTAACTATGGCTACACCTTC.

There are many counts of this clonotype. The chain joins TRBV28 to TRBJ2-1; TRBD1 aligns across 9 bases. This CDR3 is 19 amino acids long. The V gene end was trimmed by 2 bases and the J gene end by 2 bases; junction bases not matched to a gene: 13. CDR1 is MDHEN and CDR2 is SYDVKM in the germline V gene. CDR3 DNA: TGTGCCAGCAGTTTAGACGGACAGGGGAAGGGAGGGCCCTACAATGAGCAGTTCTTC. Translating gives CASSLDGQGKGGPYNEQFF.

This clonotype has a count of ten or more. This chain links TRBV5-4 with TRBJ2-7; D perhaps matches TRBD1 (5 bases). The V gene lost 0 bases and the J gene lost 2 bases, with 15 bases spanning the gap. The CDR3 extends over 16 amino acids. Germline V lookup: CDR1 SGHNT, CDR2 YYREEE (reference sequence). The CDR3 sequence: CASSLGAGLGTYEQYF. The CDR3 bases are TGTGCCAGCAGCTTGGGTGCAGGGCTAGGGACCTACGAGCAGTACTTC. Looking up the rest from reference TRBV5-4 and TRBJ2-7 gives the full variable domain: ETGVTQSPTHLIKTRGQQVTLRCSSQSGHNTVSWYQQALGQGPQFIFQYYREEENGRGNFPPRFSGLQFPNYSSELNVNALELDDSALYLCASSLGAGLGTYEQYFGPGTRLTVT.

This clonotype was counted many times. This sequence joins TRBV6-6 and TRBJ2-1, with 8 bases identical to TRBD1. The junction had 4 bases not matched to a gene; V was cut back by 11 bases and J by 4 bases. The CDR3 is 12 residues long. The germline CDR1 and CDR2 sequences are MNHNY and SVGAGI (reference sequence). The DNA of the CDR3 is TGTGCCTCAGGGGGCAGGTACAATGAGCAGTTCTTC. Its protein product is CASGGRYNEQFF.

This clonotype came up many times. The gene calls are TRBV25-1 and TRBJ1-5; tentatively, D is TRBD1 (5 bases). Germline-derived CDR1 and CDR2 are MGHDK and SYGVNS. Trimming left V 1 base short and J 9 bases short, with 13 bases between. The CDR3 has 14 residues. The CDR3 bases are TGTGCCAGCAGTGAATGGCCGGGGGGTTGGCCCCAGCATTTT. It encodes CASSEWPGGWPQHF.

In this sample, this clonotype turned up many times. This chain links TRBV10-3 with TRBJ2-3; unclear D gene. There are 13 residues in the CDR3. The germline gives CDR1 ENHRY, CDR2 SYGVKD. V gave up 2 bases and J gave up 6 bases, with 9 bases separating them. The CDR3 reads CAISEISRDTQYF. The CDR3 nucleotides read TGTGCCATCAGTGAGATATCCAGGGATACGCAGTATTTT.

This clonotype came up once. CDR3 loop: CASSQWGSGGNEQFF. CDR3 sequence (DNA): TGTGCCAGCAGCCAATGGGGCAGCGGGGGCAATGAGCAGTTCTTC. The V and J genes are TRBV14 and TRBJ2-1, with 8 positions matching TRBD2. This CDR3 contains 15 residues. V lost 2 bases to trimming and J lost 6 bases; unmatched junction nucleotides: 6. The germline V gene encodes CDR1 SGHDN and CDR2 FVKESK.

J is TRBJ1-5 and V is TRBV29-1, with a tentative D call TRBD1 (5 bases). Germline V CDR1 and CDR2: SQVTM, ANQGSEA. V was trimmed by 4 bases and J by 4 bases, leaving 11 bases between them. CDR3 size: 13 residues. CDR3 loop: CSVGRDGNQPQHF. Written as DNA, the CDR3 is TGCAGCGTTGGCAGGGACGGGAATCAGCCCCAGCATTTT.

This clonotype was seen repeatedly, ten times or more. The rearrangement uses TRBV12-3 or TRBV12-4 and TRBJ2-7; D may be TRBD1 (6 bases). This CDR3 has 15 amino acids. Trimming removed 1 base at V and 0 bases at J, with 10 bases between. CDR3 region: CASSLGAGVSYEQYF. The CDR3 coding sequence is TGTGCCAGCAGTTTAGGGGCAGGGGTCTCCTACGAGCAGTACTTC.

This clonotype was seen repeatedly, ten times or more. V usage is TRBV6-5 and J usage is TRBJ2-2; D not certain. The germline CDR1 and CDR2 sequences are MNHEY and SVGAGI. Trimming took off 8 bases at V and 0 bases at J, with 19 bases between the two ends. The CDR3 loop spans 17 amino acids. The CDR3 nucleotides read TGTGCCAGCGGCCGAGCTGTAGGTCCCTCGAACACCGGGGAGCTGTTTTTT. Residues: CASGRAVGPSNTGELFF.

There are a few counts of this clonotype. The V and J genes are TRBV2 and TRBJ2-2; the D is unclear. The CDR3 loop spans 14 amino acids. The V end lost 8 bases, the J end lost 1 base, and 11 bases lay between the germline ends. CDR1 and CDR2 (germline): SNHLY, FYNNEI. DNA of the CDR3: TGTGCCAGCGCAGAGGCCTTGAACACCGGGGAGCTGTTTTTT. It is translated as CASAEALNTGELFF.

Details on this clonotype: One end of the junction varies from germline; a read error may be responsible. The genes are TRBV7-3 and TRBJ2-7, with 7 bases aligning to TRBD1. Germline loops: CDR1 SGHTA, CDR2 FQGTGA. The CDR3 has 14 residues. In DNA form, the CDR3 reads TGTGCCAGCGGCTCCAGACAGGGTATCGACGAGCAGCACTTC. This gives the protein CASGSRQGIDEQHF.

This clonotype occurred many times. CDR3: CASSPDSFTEAFF. Here the CDR3 DNA reads TGTGCCAGCAGCCCCGACTCGTTTACTGAAGCTTTCTTT. V is TRBV2 and J is TRBJ1-1; D uncertain. The V gene's germline CDR1 is SNHLY and CDR2 FYNNEI. CDR3 length: 13 amino acids. The ends were cut back, 6 bases at V and 5 bases at J, with 13 bases in the middle.

The chain has TRBV19 and TRBJ2-2, with TRBD2 identical over 7 bases. Trimming cost V 11 bases and J 3 bases; bases outside gene matches: 9. Germline V gene lookup returns CDR1 LNHDA and CDR2 SQIVND (reference sequence). This CDR3 spans 14 amino acids. Here the CDR3 reads CAGRGRADTGELFF. The CDR3 DNA reads TGTGCCGGGAGGGGCAGGGCGGACACCGGGGAGCTGTTTTTT.